This is a list of T cell receptor beta chains from one sample in a study of cytomegalovirus exposure and HLA in healthy donors. Measured with immunoSEQ multiplex PCR; TCRdb has only the in-frame clones, and not every one. The sample yields 150,000 to 200,000 clones, 75% to 85% seen once. The specimen sequenced was PBMCs. The receptors shown here come from a girl aged 2 to 9 in good health and CMV-seropositive. Both conserved end residues are part of each CDR3. Size is omitted from some rows. Given values are once, few, many or a class for expanded clones.

TRBV11-3	NA	TRBJ1-2	CASSSTPQGGPSNYGYTF
TRBV19	NA	TRBJ1-6	CASKELGNSPLHF
TRBV2	few	TRBJ2-2	CASSELRVPGELFF
TRBV2	NA	TRBJ2-1	CASSSGHSSYNEQFF
TRBV29-1	NA	TRBJ2-1	CSETAVLNEQFF
TRBV11-2	NA	TRBJ2-1	CASSLLGTTYSNEQFF
TRBV19	NA	TRBJ1-1	CASTRGLVEMNTEAFF
TRBV7-2	NA	TRBJ1-3	CASGRDRAIDTIYF
TRBV4-1	NA	TRBJ1-3	CASSRPGNTIYF
TRBV29-1	NA	TRBJ2-7	CSVEVVRSYEQYF
TRBV7-9	NA	TRBJ1-4	CASSLEGRGVSSEKLFF
TRBV9	NA	TRBJ1-1	CASSSGQGGTEAFF
TRBV15	NA	TRBJ1-1	CATSFQAGGTEAFF
TRBV9	NA	TRBJ2-7	CASSVSGQGYHEQYF
TRBV12-5	NA	TRBJ1-1	CASGPIGQVGQAFF
TRBV2	NA	TRBJ1-1	CASSEGGAANTEAFF
TRBV6-6	NA	TRBJ1-2	CASSKRTDPNYGYTF
TRBV10-3	NA	TRBJ1-5	CAISKSPPGTDFWSNQPQHF
TRBV4-1	NA	TRBJ2-1	CASLLTGTGGSSVGNEQFF
TRBV12-5	NA	TRBJ1-1	CASGVDEVGEAFF
TRBV7-8	NA	TRBJ1-1	CASSTGNTEAFF
TRBV5-1	NA	TRBJ2-5	CATKLGTDETQYF
TRBV28	few	TRBJ1-4	CATRQGGQDGKLFF
TRBV5-1	NA	TRBJ2-6	CASSSDSSGANVLTF
TRBV21-1	once	TRBJ1-2	CASSKTRFSYGYTF
TRBV6-5	few	TRBJ2-6	CASQEGYAGANVLTF
TRBV5-6	NA	TRBJ1-1	CASSFGTGKQNTEAFF
TRBV6-1	NA	TRBJ1-1	CGSGFTEAFF
TRBV5-4	NA	TRBJ2-7	CASSQLSTGQGSYEQYF
TRBV28	few	TRBJ2-1	CATATGTIGSEQFF
TRBV28	NA	TRBJ1-1	CASSYLGGNTEAFF
TRBV6-5	NA	TRBJ1-2	CASSRDTLNYGYTF
TRBV28	NA	TRBJ1-1	CASSLFQGKGAEAFF
TRBV7-2	NA	TRBJ2-7	CASSFPSGRISYEQYF
TRBV14	NA	TRBJ2-7	CASSRLAGVPPKQYF
TRBV7-9	NA	TRBJ2-1	CASSRPGLAVNEQFF
TRBV15	NA	TRBJ2-5	CATSREKRGDEETQYF
TRBV6-1	few	TRBJ1-6	CASSEPRGRVSSPLHF
TRBV27	NA	TRBJ1-1	CASRRDRVNTEAFF
TRBV11-2	NA	TRBJ1-4	CASSFSDRGVINEKLFF
TRBV9	few	TRBJ1-1	CASSADSNTEAFF
TRBV15	NA	TRBJ2-7	CATSRGGTRVEQYF
TRBV5-4	NA	TRBJ1-5	CASSTGNQPQHF
TRBV28	NA	TRBJ2-7	CASSSLDGAVQQYF
TRBV5-6	NA	TRBJ1-2	CASSPGTGGGYTF
TRBV30	NA	TRBJ2-7	CAWSSRTGNSYEQYF
TRBV5-1	NA	TRBJ1-1	CASSRGQNTEAFF
TRBV6-1	NA	TRBJ1-1	CASTATGFGNTEAFF
TRBV25-1	NA	TRBJ2-2	CASSSGGNTGELFF
TRBV10-3	NA	TRBJ2-7	CAIFGQGSYEQYF
TRBV4-1	NA	TRBJ2-7	CASSLTRAGGSYEQYF
TRBV5-1	NA	TRBJ1-4	CASSLVQGPEKLFF
TRBV4-2	NA	TRBJ1-4	CASSRDRDNEKLFF
TRBV5-4	NA	TRBJ2-2	CASSSALSGMGTGELFF
TRBV2	NA	TRBJ2-7	CASSGQGANYEQYF
TRBV30	few	TRBJ1-1	CAWTGTRNTEAFF
TRBV2	NA	TRBJ1-2	CASSRTENYGYTF
TRBV19	NA	TRBJ2-5	CASSTPLGGTQYF
TRBV28	NA	TRBJ1-4	CASTVGATNEKLFF